The 22 T cell receptor beta chains below all came from one sample that was sequenced in a study of regulatory T cells in long-lasting Graves disease. Documented time point: newly diagnosed GD, antithyroid drugs for less than 3 months. Construction of the TCR library relied on RNA isolated from PBMCs. Researchers made TCR beta libraries by using iRepertoire HTBI primers and running Arm-PCR on CDR3 regions. TCRdb re-called the multiplex PCR reads through MiXCR, storing one row per CDR3 protein. Altogether 200,000 to 250,000 distinct CDR3 sequences are present, roughly a fifth being singletons, with the ten largest covering roughly 10%. These data also featured in a second study, about T cells in Graves' hyperthyroidism and ophthalmopathy.

The specimen comprised peripheral blood mononuclear cells (PBMCs), sampled at new diagnosis, from a patient treated with antithyroid drugs. The receptors here all came from a woman aged 30 to 39 with Graves disease.

The chain has TRBV5-1 and TRBJ2-1; 9 positions agree with TRBD1. V was pared by 6 bases and J by 4 bases, with 8 bases of the junction left unmatched. Germline CDR1 SGHRS, CDR2 YFSETQ. CDR3 length: 15 amino acids. CDR3 sequence: CASTPSGTGYNEQFF. The CDR3 DNA reads TGCGCCAGCACCCCTTCCGGGACAGGGTACAATGAGCAGTTCTTC.

This clonotype was detected many times. The V call is TRBV5-1, the J call TRBJ1-4, with unresolved D. This CDR3 has 16 residues. Germline CDR1 reads SGHRS; CDR2 reads YFSETQ. Trimming took 4 bases from V and 0 from J, leaving 13 bases between them. Written as DNA, the CDR3 is TGCGCCAGCAGCCCCGAGATAGGAGCAACTAATGAAAAACTGTTTTTT. Translating gives CASSPEIGATNEKLFF. Complete variable domain (other parts from reference TRBV5-1 and TRBJ1-4): KAGVTQTPRYLIKTRGQQVTLSCSPISGHRSVSWYQQTPGQGLQFLFEYFSETQRNKGNFPGRFSGRQFSNSRSEMNVSTLELGDSALYLCASSPEIGATNEKLFFGSGTQLSVL.

There are many counts of this clonotype. For the CDR3, the DNA is TGTGCCAGTAGTGCCACAGACGCAACTAATGAAAAACTGTTTTTT. Amino acids: CASSATDATNEKLFF. This chain links TRBV19 with TRBJ1-4, with unresolved D. The CDR3 contains 15 residues. V shed 5 bases and J shed 0 bases, with 10 bases lying between them. Germline CDR1 reads LNHDA; CDR2 reads SQIVND (reference sequence).

This clonotype was counted at least ten times. The chain has TRBV7-9 and TRBJ1-6; 7 bases map to TRBD1. The CDR3 runs 16 residues. Germline values: CDR1 SEHNR, CDR2 FQNEAQ (reference sequence). V lost 6 bases and J lost 1; bases outside the gene matches: 6. CDR3 residues: CASRPDRASYNSPLHF. For the CDR3, the DNA is TGTGCCAGCAGGCCTGACAGGGCGTCCTATAATTCACCCCTCCACTTT. Looking up the rest from reference TRBV7-9 and TRBJ1-6 gives the full variable domain: DTGVSQNPRHKITKRGQNVTFRCDPISEHNRLYWYRQTLGQGPEFLTYFQNEAQLEKSRLLSDRFSAERPKGSFSTLEIQRTEQGDSAMYLCASRPDRASYNSPLHFGNGTRLTVT.

This clonotype has ten or more counts. The rearrangement joins TRBV7-6 to TRBJ2-3; TRBD2 matches at 8 bases. The CDR3 is 19 residues long. The germline V gene has CDR1 SGHVS and CDR2 FNYEAQ. Trimming cost V 2 bases and J 1 base; bases outside gene matches: 14. CDR3 region: CASSLSSRRGGLGTDTQYF. The CDR3 nucleotides are TGTGCCAGCAGCTTATCGTCCCGCCGGGGGGGGCTGGGCACAGATACGCAGTATTTT. Supplemented by reference TRBV7-6 and TRBJ2-3, the full variable domain reads GAGVSQSPRYKVTKRGQDVALRCDPISGHVSLYWYRQALGQGPEFLTYFNYEAQQDKSGLPNDRFSAERPEGSISTLTIQRTEQRDSAMYRCASSLSSRRGGLGTDTQYFGPGTRLTVL.

This clonotype was seen ten or more times. This chain uses TRBV6-1 with TRBJ1-2; D possibly corresponds to TRBD1 (6 bases). The CDR3 extends over 13 amino acids. Germline lookup yields CDR1 MNHNS and CDR2 SASEGT. V was cut by 2 bases and J by 2 bases, with 6 bases left in between. This CDR3 reads CASSEQGNYGYTF. The CDR3 coding sequence is TGTGCCAGCAGTGAACAGGGGAACTATGGCTACACCTTC.

This chain links TRBV19 with TRBJ2-1, with 7 nucleotides matching TRBD2. The ends lost 0 bases at V and 6 bases at J; junction bases unmatched: 2. Looked up from germline, CDR1 is LNHDA and CDR2 is SQIVND (reference sequence). CDR3 length: 14 residues. CDR3 DNA sequence: TGTGCCAGTAGTATAGAGCGGGAGACCAATGAGCAGTTCTTC. It codes for CASSIERETNEQFF.

This chain links TRBV29-1 with TRBJ1-1; maybe TRBD1 (5 bases). Between the trimmed V and J ends, which lost 4 bases and 0 bases, there was a span of 15 bases. This CDR3 region has 15 residues. Looked up from germline, CDR1 is SQVTM and CDR2 is ANQGSEA. CDR3 bases: TGCAGCGTTGGACGGTTTGGGGGGATGAACACTGAAGCTTTCTTT. This sequence encodes CSVGRFGGMNTEAFF.

The V gene is TRBV29-1, the J gene TRBJ1-4; perhaps TRBD1 as D (6 bases). V was pared by 3 bases and J by 3 bases, with 8 bases between. The CDR3 is made up of 13 amino acids. Per the germline V gene, CDR1 is SQVTM and CDR2 is ANQGSEA. The CDR3 loop reads CSVEEGANEKLFF. CDR3 sequence (DNA): TGCAGCGTTGAGGAGGGGGCTAATGAAAAACTGTTTTTT.

This clonotype was recorded many times. The chain is built from TRBV3-1 and TRBJ2-7; 11 bases are a match to TRBD2. V dropped 3 bases and J dropped 3; count of bases not matched to a gene: 4. The germline V gene has CDR1 LGHDT and CDR2 YNNKEL (reference sequence). The CDR3 contains 15 residues. The DNA for the CDR3 is TGTGCCAGCAGCCATCCGACTAGCGGGAACTACGAGCAGTACTTC. It yields the protein CASSHPTSGNYEQYF.

This clonotype was observed many times. This chain connects TRBV2 to TRBJ1-6, with 8 bases fitting TRBD1. Per the germline V gene, CDR1 is SNHLY and CDR2 is FYNNEI. The CDR3 runs to 15 residues. Trimming took 4 bases from V and 9 from J; bases not matched to a gene: 8. CDR3 bases: TGTGCCAGCAGTGGGGACAGGCAGAATGGTTCACCCCTCCACTTT. Protein product: CASSGDRQNGSPLHF.

The chain couples TRBV20-1 to TRBJ2-7; 8 nucleotides agree with TRBD2. The CDR3 runs 13 residues. V was clipped by 3 bases and J by 3 bases; unmatched bases: 4. In germline, CDR1 is DFQATT, CDR2 SNEGSKA (reference sequence). The CDR3 here is CSASGRGIYEQYF. DNA of the CDR3: TGCAGTGCTAGCGGGAGGGGAATCTACGAGCAGTACTTC.

This clonotype was recorded a few times. The rearrangement uses TRBV6-1 and TRBJ2-1, with 8 bases that match TRBD2. V was pared by 8 bases and J by 9 bases, with 9 bases of the junction left unmatched. CDR1 MNHNS and CDR2 SASEGT come from the germline V gene. The CDR3 runs 13 residues. DNA for the CDR3: TGTGCCAGCCAGCCGGGAGGGCCCGGTGAGCAGTTCTTC. Residues: CASQPGGPGEQFF.

This chain joins TRBV28 and TRBJ2-3; D uncertain. CDR1 MDHEN and CDR2 SYDVKM come from the germline V gene. V was clipped by 5 bases and J by 0 bases, with 15 bases between them. The CDR3 consists of 16 residues. CDR3 bases: TGTGCCAGCAGTCCATACTACCGAACTAGCACAGATACGCAGTATTTT. This translates into CASSPYYRTSTDTQYF.

In its sample, this clonotype was seen a few times. The chain has TRBV10-2 and TRBJ2-7; 9 bases match TRBD1. Germline CDR1 is WSHSY and CDR2 is SAAADI. With 6 bases clipped from V and 5 bases from J, the junction kept 5 bases outside the gene matches. This CDR3 has 13 amino acids. The CDR3 nucleotides are TGCGCCAGCAGCCGGGACAGGGATCACGAGCAGTACTTC. Amino acid sequence: CASSRDRDHEQYF.

In its sample, this clonotype was seen many times. The chain is built from TRBV28 and TRBJ1-4; D perhaps matches TRBD1 (5 bases). CDR1 is MDHEN and CDR2 is SYDVKM in the germline V gene. The V gene lost 2 bases and the J gene lost 0 bases, with 13 bases spanning the gap. CDR3 length: 17 amino acids. CDR3: CASSLSRTGATNEKLFF. As DNA, the CDR3 is TGTGCCAGCAGTTTAAGCCGGACGGGGGCAACTAATGAAAAACTGTTTTTT. The variable domain in full, with the rest retrieved from reference TRBV28 and TRBJ1-4, is DVKVTQSSRYLVKRTGEKVFLECVQDMDHENMFWYRQDPGLGLRLIYFSYDVKMKEKGDIPEGYSVSREKKERFSLILESASTNQTSMYLCASSLSRTGATNEKLFFGSGTQLSVL.

This clonotype occurred many times. One junction end does not reproduce the germline sequence, and a read error may be involved. J is TRBJ1-5 and V is TRBV30, with a tentative D call TRBD1 (5 bases). The CDR3 is made up of 13 amino acids. From germline, CDR1 is GTSNPN and CDR2 SVGIG (reference sequence). As DNA, the CDR3 is TGTGCGTGGAGGGGTTATGGCAATCAGCCCCAGCATTTT. Its protein is CAWRGYGNQPQHF.

In its sample, this clonotype was seen a few times. This chain links TRBV3-1 with TRBJ2-1; 10 nucleotides match TRBD2. The ends lost 2 bases at V and 5 bases at J; junction bases unmatched: 6. The CDR3 has 16 residues. Germline V lookup: CDR1 LGHDT, CDR2 YNNKEL (reference sequence). CDR3 amino acids: CASSQPGTSGNNEQFF. The CDR3 coding sequence is TGTGCCAGCAGCCAACCGGGCACTAGCGGGAACAATGAGCAGTTCTTC.

The chain has TRBV9 and TRBJ2-1; 12 nucleotides align to TRBD2. CDR1 SGDLS and CDR2 YYNGEE come from the germline V gene. Germline trimming cut 4 bases from V and 2 bases from J; bases unmatched to any gene: 7. The CDR3 consists of 17 residues. This CDR3 reads CASSSMGTSGPYNEQFF. In DNA, the CDR3 is TGTGCCAGCAGCTCGATGGGGACTAGCGGGCCCTACAATGAGCAGTTCTTC.

This clonotype came up many times. DNA of the CDR3: TGTGCCAGCAGCTTATCCGCCAGGAATGAGCAGTTCTTC. It translates to CASSLSARNEQFF. The rearrangement joins TRBV12-3 or TRBV12-4 to TRBJ2-1; D unresolved. This CDR3 region has 13 residues. The ends were cut back, 6 bases at V and 7 bases at J, with 13 bases in the middle.

This clonotype was counted a few times. The chain is built from TRBV7-2 and TRBJ2-7, with TRBD2 identical over 10 bases. CDR1 is SGHTA, CDR2 FQGNSA, per germline. V was clipped by 5 bases and J by 6 bases; unmatched bases: 16. This CDR3 spans 17 amino acids. For the CDR3, the DNA is TGTGCCAGCAGCCCCTCGATAGCGGGGGGCCTATACACCGAGCAGTACTTC. It encodes CASSPSIAGGLYTEQYF.

The V call is TRBV30, the J call TRBJ1-3; no firm D call. V lost 7 bases and J 2 bases, leaving 12 bases between the germline ends. This CDR3 has 13 residues. Germline V gene data show CDR1 as GTSNPN and CDR2 as SVGIG (reference sequence). The CDR3 DNA follows: TGTGCCTACCCGCAGGAGCCTGGAAACACCATATATTTT. It specifies CAYPQEPGNTIYF.